One T cell receptor (beta chain) is described in this entry. What this receptor recognizes is not known. Per-base quality was not reported, and no clone a single base away is much larger than it. These data are taken from a study of T cells in Graves' hyperthyroidism and ophthalmopathy (dated by TCRdb to about 2019). With regard to the full study: Peripheral blood samples were taken at initial diagnosis, before any treatment was given. A discovery cohort of about 100 patients, about 44 with Graves' ophthalmopathy and about 60 with stable Graves' hyperthyroidism, was used to find distinguishing TCR V-J signatures. Prospective prediction of ophthalmopathy was tested in an independent validation cohort of 18 to 20 hyperthyroidism patients and 15 to 17 patients who later progressed to ophthalmopathy. The 75 to 100 discovery patients were randomly split 7:3 into training and test sets. The study also compared thyroid tissue and blood T-cell repertoires from 5 to 7 Graves' hyperthyroidism patients. After blood sampling, hyperthyroidism patients were treated with methimazole at a starting dose of 30 mg daily, and ophthalmopathy patients were treated with high-dose intravenous methylprednisolone. TCR Vbeta CDR3 sequencing of 120 to 150 peripheral blood samples (approximately 44 ophthalmopathy, around 80 hyperthyroidism and around 17 progressor patients) is reported in the paper. General conclusions and limits of the study: Sample size was not statistically predetermined, and blinding of investigators to group allocation was not performed. Most expanded thyroid clonotypes (frequency above 0.001) were also detected in blood, a finding suggesting that blood repertoires may reflect thyroid immune responses. A model built on a 13 V-J signature distinguished ophthalmopathy from stable hyperthyroidism, reaching approximately 89% sensitivity and under 84% specificity in cross-validation and 80%/75% in testing. In validation, the model predicted progression to ophthalmopathy a median of roughly 6.2 months before onset, with about 70% sensitivity and about 72% specificity.

TCR beta CDR3 regions were amplified from RNA transcripts. The first round of RT-PCR for the TCR CDR3 was performed with the HTBI primer set and the Qiagen OneStep RT-PCR kit. Libraries were constructed in a second round of multiplex PCR, after which size selection and purification were carried out. Sequencing of the libraries was done on an Illumina HiSeq2000 using paired-end 100 bp reads. Concerning the study's data processing: SOAPnuke was used to process the raw data, removing reads that contained adapters or uncalled bases, had a mean Phred below 15, or lacked an exact match to the constant primer or identifier. COPE v1.2.5 was used to merge high-quality paired reads, and clonotypes were defined as unique nucleotide sequences. Clonotypes were aligned to IMGT TRBV, TRBD and TRBJ reference segments using MiTCR v1.1. The analysis included only V-J combinations with a frequency above 0.0001, which together covered more than 99% of the repertoires. A TCS score was defined as the ratio between F50 (clonal expansion) and ExV (chaos), using BLOSUM62-based TCRdist between CDR3 peptides within each V-J. Welch's t-statistics and random forest reduced just over 500 V-J features to 10 to 15, which were used in a naive Bayes classifier (R e1071). TCRdb reprocessed the public reads (quality trimming at Q25 with fastp, clone calling with MiXCR) and kept in-frame beta chains. Here each entry gathers all rows of one CDR3 protein and keeps the most common genes and DNA. TCRdb, not the authors, supplied the V and J calls. This sample has 550,000 to 600,000 distinct CDR3 sequences in its table, and 16% of those were observed once. Around 18% of the sample is held by the ten biggest clonotypes.

Stable Graves' hyperthyroidism was defined as the absence of progression to ophthalmopathy over 18 months of follow-up. Hyperthyroidism patients were aged 18 to 65 years and newly diagnosed, with disease duration of less than 2 months. Patients with uncontrolled infections, other autoimmune diseases, pregnancy or lactation were excluded. Clinical symptoms, serum thyroxine and TRAb, thyroid ultrasound, and orbital computed tomography formed the basis for the diagnoses. PBMCs were separated from roughly 10 ml of fresh peripheral blood using Ficoll-Paque density gradient centrifugation. Total RNA was extracted using Trizol reagent, and RNA quality was assessed on an Agilent 2100 Bioanalyzer. Its CDR3 holds 16 amino acids, cysteine through phenylalanine. Only the CDR3 portion is preserved as DNA: 48 bases, with reading frame beginning at the first base. The germline V gene encodes CDR1 MGHRA and CDR2 YSYEKL. Unmatched junction bases come to 8, with V trimmed by 4 bases and J by 6 bases.

Sequences were obtained from blood. This TCR derives from a young woman with Graves' hyperthyroidism. The sequence joins TRBV4-1 to TRBJ1-4; 10 bases in the middle match TRBD1. The DNA sequence follows: TGCGCCAGCAGCCGACTGACAGGGGGCCTCGATGAAAAACTGTTTTTT. It codes for CASSRLTGGLDEKLFF.